These 28 T cell receptor beta chains were all obtained from the same sample, sequenced in a study of cytomegalovirus exposure and HLA in healthy donors. 13 Jbeta primers and 60 Vbeta primers were used for the PCR. The data were produced by immunoSEQ multiplex PCR, yet TCRdb's version contains in-frame clones alone and is incomplete. The sample has about 76,000 clones, 72% seen once. Sequencing input: PBMCs. The receptors here all came from a woman in her thirties or forties in good health and CMV-seropositive.

The chain recombines TRBV19 with TRBJ2-7; 8 bases agree with TRBD2. Losses at the gene ends were 3 bases for V and 6 bases for J; bases not matched to a gene: 16. Germline values: CDR1 LNHDA, CDR2 SQIVND (reference sequence). This CDR3 is built from 17 residues. CDR3 loop: CASSMWSGSGPVGEQYF. The CDR3 DNA reads TGTGCCAGTAGTATGTGGAGCGGGAGTGGTCCGGTGGGCGAGCAGTACTTC.

This clone has more than one count but fewer than ten. The rearrangement uses TRBV29-1 and TRBJ1-1; D unresolved. Looked up from germline, CDR1 is SQVTM and CDR2 is ANQGSEA. CDR3 length equals 13 residues. V lost 4 bases and J 2 bases, leaving 11 bases between the germline ends. CDR3 nucleotide sequence: TGCAGCGTTGCGAGGGATCCTAACACTGAAGCTTTCTTT. This translates into CSVARDPNTEAFF.

The rearrangement links TRBV5-4 to TRBJ2-5, with D possibly matching TRBD2 (6 bases). CDR1 is SGHNT and CDR2 is YYREEE in the germline V gene (reference sequence). The CDR3 loop spans 15 amino acids. Trimming pared 5 bases from V and 4 bases from J, leaving 18 bases between. The CDR3 sequence is CASSLPGVEGETQYF. CDR3 nucleotides: TGTGCCAGCAGTTTGCCGGGGGTGGAAGGAGAGACCCAGTACTTC.

This clone was counted a few times. The genes are TRBV6-1 and TRBJ1-2, with D uncertain. V lost 1 base to trimming and J lost 3 bases, with 6 bases between them. The germline CDR1 and CDR2 sequences are MNHNS and SASEGT. The CDR3 extends over 13 amino acids. The CDR3 coding sequence is TGTGCCAGCAGTGAAGTGTCTTACTATGGCTACACCTTC. Translating gives CASSEVSYYGYTF.

The chain links TRBV10-2 to TRBJ1-1; perhaps TRBD1 as D (5 bases). V was cut by 2 bases and J by 4 bases, with 11 bases left in between. CDR3 size: 14 residues. In germline, CDR1 is WSHSY, CDR2 SAAADI. This CDR3 is CASSEIRAGTEAFF. CDR3 nucleotides: TGCGCCAGCAGTGAGATCAGGGCAGGCACTGAAGCTTTCTTT.

V and J are TRBV7-9 and TRBJ1-4, with TRBD1 matching 7 bases. Germline V CDR1 and CDR2: SEHNR, FQNEAQ (reference sequence). The CDR3 runs 13 residues. Trimming took 5 bases from V and 11 from J; bases not matched to a gene: 8. The CDR3: CASSRDRDGKLFF. The DNA for the CDR3 is TGTGCCAGCAGCCGAGACAGGGACGGTAAACTGTTTTTT.

The J gene is TRBJ2-3, the V gene TRBV5-1; perhaps TRBD2 as D (5 bases). Germline V gene data show CDR1 as SGHRS and CDR2 as YFSETQ. The CDR3 has 15 amino acids. V was shortened by 2 bases and J by 1 base, with 11 bases between the two germline ends. The CDR3 reads CASSLAARGTDTQYF. In DNA, the CDR3 is TGCGCCAGCAGCTTAGCGGCGAGGGGCACAGATACGCAGTATTTT. Filled out from reference TRBV5-1 and TRBJ2-3, the complete variable domain reads KAGVTQTPRYLIKTRGQQVTLSCSPISGHRSVSWYQQTPGQGLQFLFEYFSETQRNKGNFPGRFSGRQFSNSRSEMNVSTLELGDSALYLCASSLAARGTDTQYFGPGTRLTVL.

In this sample, this clone turned up once. V gene TRBV4-3 combines with J gene TRBJ2-3, with 10 bases matching TRBD2. CDR3 length: 15 amino acids. The ends lost 0 bases at V and 6 bases at J; junction bases unmatched: 3. The germline V gene has CDR1 LGHNA and CDR2 YSLEER. This CDR3 reads CASSQEAGGRDTQYF. As DNA, the CDR3 is TGCGCCAGCAGCCAAGAAGCGGGGGGGCGCGATACGCAGTATTTT.

The chain uses TRBV7-6 and TRBJ2-2; TRBD1 matches at 8 bases. This CDR3 has 15 residues. J lost 7 bases, V lost 5 bases, and 9 bases had no gene match. Germline lookup yields CDR1 SGHVS and CDR2 FNYEAQ. CDR3 in DNA: TGTGCCAGCAGCACCCCCGGACAGGGAATCGGGGAGCTGTTTTTT. Its protein is CASSTPGQGIGELFF.

The V gene is TRBV7-6, the J gene TRBJ1-1; D not certain. This CDR3 region has 14 residues. Germline loops: CDR1 SGHVS, CDR2 FNYEAQ. Trimming shortened V by 1 base and J by 0 bases, and 6 bases separated the two germline ends. The CDR3 coding sequence is TGTGCCAGCAGCTTAGGGCGGGTGAACACTGAAGCTTTCTTT. The encoded protein is CASSLGRVNTEAFF.

The chain links TRBV4-1 to TRBJ2-5; tentative D call: TRBD2 (5 bases). This CDR3 spans 15 amino acids. The germline V gene has CDR1 MGHRA and CDR2 YSYEKL. Trimming stripped 1 base from V and 4 bases from J, with 13 bases between. DNA for the CDR3: TGCGCCAGCAGCCAAGCTAGCATATCTCCAGAGACCCAGTACTTC. Translating it yields CASSQASISPETQYF.

The V and J genes are TRBV4-1 and TRBJ2-7; 8 bases fit TRBD1. The CDR3 runs to 16 residues. J was trimmed by 2 bases and V by 2 bases; bases with no gene match: 8. Germline V gene lookup returns CDR1 MGHRA and CDR2 YSYEKL. CDR3 sequence reads: CASSQPIGQGAYEQYF. In nucleotides, the CDR3 is TGCGCCAGCAGCCAACCAATCGGACAGGGAGCCTACGAGCAGTACTTC.

The chain recombines TRBV6-1 with TRBJ2-7; D unclear. The V end lost 1 base, the J end lost 2 bases, and 9 bases lay between the germline ends. The CDR3 is 14 amino acids. The V gene's germline CDR1 is MNHNS and CDR2 SASEGT. Here the CDR3 DNA reads TGTGCCAGCAGTGAAGTCAGGCGTCCCTACGAGCAGTACTTC. Translated: CASSEVRRPYEQYF.

J is TRBJ2-7 and V is TRBV5-6; 9 bases agree with TRBD1. Trimming cost V 4 bases and J 3 bases; bases outside gene matches: 2. The germline V gene encodes CDR1 SGHDT and CDR2 YYEEEE. The CDR3 sequence is 13 residues long. CDR3 sequence (DNA): TGTGCCAGCAGCGCGACAGGGGGCTACGAGCAGTACTTC. This sequence encodes CASSATGGYEQYF.

The V and J genes are TRBV7-9 and TRBJ1-5, with 9 bases identical to TRBD1. This CDR3 has 15 amino acids. J was trimmed by 5 bases and V by 4 bases; bases with no gene match: 6. Germline CDR1 reads SEHNR; CDR2 reads FQNEAQ (reference sequence). The CDR3 nucleotides read TGTGCCAGCAGCTGGGGACAGGGAGAACATCAGCCCCAGCATTTT. It specifies CASSWGQGEHQPQHF.

The J gene is TRBJ2-7, the V gene TRBV30, with TRBD1 matching over 7 bases. This CDR3 is built from 12 residues. The J segment lost 5 bases and the V segment lost 3 bases, leaving 4 bases of the junction unmatched. Germline values: CDR1 GTSNPN, CDR2 SVGIG (reference sequence). This chain's CDR3 is CAWSETGNEQYF. In DNA form, the CDR3 reads TGTGCCTGGAGCGAGACAGGGAACGAGCAGTACTTC.

This clone came up a few times. The rearrangement links TRBV6-5 to TRBJ1-6; the match to TRBD1 covers 10 bases. This CDR3 is built from 16 residues. Germline V lookup: CDR1 MNHEY, CDR2 SVGAGI. V dropped 0 bases and J dropped 10; count of bases not matched to a gene: 6. CDR3 in amino acids: CASSYSGTGVGSPLHF. The CDR3 bases are TGTGCCAGCAGTTACTCCGGGACAGGGGTTGGGTCACCCCTCCACTTT.

Of note for this clone: The same CDR3 arises from other DNA sequences in this sample as well. The rearrangement links TRBV25-1 to TRBJ1-1; D is ambiguous. This CDR3 has 12 residues. CDR1 and CDR2 (germline): MGHDK, SYGVNS. V shed 3 bases and J shed 3 bases, with 5 bases lying between them. Written as DNA, the CDR3 is TGTGCCAGCAGTGACCCTTACACTGAAGCTTTCTTT. Protein sequence: CASSDPYTEAFF.

This chain links TRBV7-2 with TRBJ2-1; 14 bases are a match to TRBD2. V shed 4 bases and J 0 bases; nucleotides not matched to a gene: 2. The CDR3 has 17 amino acids. Germline assignment: CDR1 SGHTA and CDR2 FQGNSA. The CDR3 DNA reads as TGTGCCAGCAGCTCGGGACTAGCGGGAGTCTCCTACAATGAGCAGTTCTTC. Its protein product is CASSSGLAGVSYNEQFF.

The rearrangement joins TRBV7-9 to TRBJ2-5; D possibly corresponds to TRBD2 (6 bases). Germline CDR1 SEHNR, CDR2 FQNEAQ (reference sequence). The V end lost 7 bases, the J end lost 5 bases, and 17 bases lay between the germline ends. The CDR3 extends over 14 amino acids. CDR3 protein: CASIKAEGVETQYF. CDR3 nucleotide sequence: TGTGCCAGCATCAAAGCGGAGGGCGTTGAGACCCAGTACTTC.

The rearrangement links TRBV18 to TRBJ1-1, with D possibly matching TRBD1 (5 bases). The V and J ends lost 0 bases and 2 bases respectively, with 7 bases between them. In germline, CDR1 is KGHSH, CDR2 LQKENI. This CDR3 has 14 residues. The CDR3: CASSPPWGNTEAFF. CDR3 DNA sequence: TGTGCCAGCTCACCACCGTGGGGCAACACTGAAGCTTTCTTT. Full variable domain (rest looked up from reference TRBV18 and TRBJ1-1): NAGVMQNPRHLVRRRGQEARLRCSPMKGHSHVYWYRQLPEEGLKFMVYLQKENIIDESGMPKERFSAEFPKEGPSILRIQQVVRGDSAAYFCASSPPWGNTEAFFGQGTRLTVV.

This clone was observed a few times. The chain links TRBV28 to TRBJ1-1, with TRBD1 identical over 8 bases. V dropped 7 bases and J dropped 1; count of bases not matched to a gene: 5. The CDR3 is 14 amino acids. Germline V gene sequence: CDR1 MDHEN, CDR2 SYDVKM. CDR3 residues: CASNVGQGNTEAFF. The CDR3, as DNA: TGTGCCAGCAATGTCGGACAGGGGAACACTGAAGCTTTCTTT.

V usage is TRBV28 and J usage is TRBJ1-2; 10 bases map to TRBD1. Germline trimming cut 5 bases from V and 3 bases from J; bases unmatched to any gene: 15. CDR1 is MDHEN and CDR2 is SYDVKM in the germline V gene. This CDR3 comprises 18 residues. CDR3 nucleotide sequence: TGTGCCAGCAGTACGAGAGGGACAGGGGCCCGCTCCTACTATGGCTACACCTTC. This encodes CASSTRGTGARSYYGYTF.

The rearrangement joins TRBV11-2 to TRBJ1-6; 9 nucleotides match TRBD1. Germline CDR1 reads SGHAT; CDR2 reads FQNNGV. The trim removed 5 bases at V and 5 bases at J, leaving 10 bases unmatched. The CDR3 length is 17 residues. The CDR3 sequence is CASSRILGQGNNSPLHF. The CDR3 DNA reads TGTGCCAGCAGCCGAATTCTGGGACAGGGAAATAATTCACCCCTCCACTTT.

The J gene is TRBJ2-5, the V gene TRBV27; the D gene is possibly TRBD2 (5 bases). V lost 2 bases, J lost 5 bases, and 12 bases lay in between. This CDR3 is built from 14 residues. The germline V gene encodes CDR1 MNHEY and CDR2 SMNVEV (reference sequence). CDR3 protein: CASSLMGGLETQYF. The CDR3 DNA reads as TGTGCCAGCAGTTTAATGGGCGGACTGGAGACCCAGTACTTC.

The table lists this clone with a few counts. The chain employs TRBV4-2 and TRBJ2-5, with 14 bases aligning to TRBD2. The CDR3 is 17 amino acids. The trim removed 0 bases at V and 1 base at J, leaving 1 base unmatched. Germline values: CDR1 LGHNA, CDR2 YNFKEQ. The chain's CDR3 is CASSQDGLAGGQETQYF. DNA for the CDR3: TGTGCCAGCAGCCAAGATGGACTAGCGGGGGGCCAAGAGACCCAGTACTTC.

The chain employs TRBV27 and TRBJ2-7; TRBD1 might be the D (5 bases). V dropped 0 bases and J dropped 6 bases, with 9 bases sitting between them. Germline lookup yields CDR1 MNHEY and CDR2 SMNVEV (reference sequence). The CDR3 covers 13 residues. CDR3 bases: TGTGCCAGCAGTTTATCGCAGGGTCTCGAGCAGTACTTC. Translated, it gives CASSLSQGLEQYF.

This sequence joins TRBV4-3 and TRBJ1-2; D perhaps matches TRBD1 (6 bases). Germline CDR1 is LGHNA and CDR2 is YSLEER. The CDR3 is made up of 14 amino acids. V lost 1 base, J lost 6 bases, and 12 bases lay in between. CDR3 sequence: CASSQAGTNNGYTF. CDR3 sequence (DNA): TGCGCCAGCAGCCAAGCTGGGACAAATAATGGCTACACCTTC.